The T cell receptor (beta chain) under discussion was sequenced for a study of blood T cell repertoires in COVID-19. This clone was detected once. Here immunoSEQ multiplex PCR was the method, and the copy in TCRdb shows in-frame clones only, minus some. Of approximately 260,000 clones listed, roughly four fifths were seen once; the top ten hold around 4.1%. The sample was PBMCs or T cells enriched from blood (not recorded which). The TCR comes from a man aged 30-40 years with acute COVID-19.

CDR3 region: CASSAPSSGNEQFF. DNA for the CDR3: TGTGCCAGCAGCGCTCCCTCCAGCGGCAATGAGCAGTTCTTC. The chain carries TRBV5-4 and TRBJ2-1; tentatively, D is TRBD2 (5 bases). This CDR3 contains 14 residues. Germline-derived CDR1 and CDR2 are SGHNT and YYREEE (reference sequence). The V end was cut by 4 bases, the J end by 6 bases, with 14 bases between. Supplemented by reference TRBV5-4 and TRBJ2-1, the full variable domain reads ETGVTQSPTHLIKTRGQQVTLRCSSQSGHNTVSWYQQALGQGPQFIFQYYREEENGRGNFPPRFSGLQFPNYSSELNVNALELDDSALYLCASSAPSSGNEQFFGPGTRLTVL.